The 22 T cell receptor beta chains in this list originate from one sample, sequenced in a study of cytomegalovirus exposure and HLA in healthy donors. 13 Jbeta primers and 60 Vbeta primers were used for the PCR. Assay used: immunoSEQ multiplex PCR; TCRdb lists only in-frame clones, some missing. This sample carries 180,000 or so clones, roughly four fifths of them seen once, and the ten largest clones take around 6%. The source material was PBMCs. The receptors come from a woman aged 50 to 60 in good health and CMV-seropositive.

The chain uses TRBV10-3 and TRBJ1-4, with TRBD1 as a possible D gene (5 bases). The V gene's germline CDR1 is ENHRY and CDR2 SYGVKD. CDR3 length: 15 amino acids. Trimming cost V 6 bases and J 8 bases, with 19 bases left between them. The CDR3 here is CAISDRDRGGEKLFF. The CDR3 region has the DNA TGTGCCATCAGCGACCGGGACCGGGGAGGGGAAAAACTGTTTTTT.

The chain employs TRBV7-2 and TRBJ1-4; 8 bases align to TRBD1. V lost 1 base and J lost 8; bases outside the gene matches: 3. The length of the CDR3 is 14 residues. Germline lookup yields CDR1 SGHTA and CDR2 FQGNSA. The CDR3 is CASSLVRTGEKLFF. In nucleotides, the CDR3 is TGTGCCAGCAGCTTAGTCAGGACAGGGGAAAAACTGTTTTTT.

This sequence joins TRBV6-1 and TRBJ1-2; D is undetermined. From germline, CDR1 is MNHNS and CDR2 SASEGT. The CDR3 contains 15 residues. Trimming left V 2 bases short and J 7 bases short, with 17 bases between. CDR3 sequence: CASSETNSPFGGYTF. Here the CDR3 DNA reads TGTGCCAGCAGTGAAACAAACAGCCCCTTCGGTGGCTACACCTTC.

The chain links TRBV2 to TRBJ2-7; tentatively, D is TRBD2 (6 bases). The V end lost 7 bases, the J end lost 1 base, and 11 bases lay between the germline ends. The germline V gene has CDR1 SNHLY and CDR2 FYNNEI. CDR3 length equals 13 residues. The CDR3 is CASNRGTSYEQYF. CDR3 sequence (DNA): TGTGCCAGCAACCGCGGGACTTCCTACGAGCAGTACTTC. Variable domain in full (rest from reference TRBV2 and TRBJ2-7): EPEVTQTPSHQVTQMGQEVILRCVPISNHLYFYWYRQILGQKVEFLVSFYNNEISEKSEIFDDQFSVERPDGSNFTLKIRSTKLEDSAMYFCASNRGTSYEQYFGPGTRLTVT.

The rearrangement joins TRBV6-1 to TRBJ2-7; 10 positions match TRBD1. The CDR3 contains 14 residues. The germline gives CDR1 MNHNS, CDR2 SASEGT. The junction had 7 bases not matched to a gene; V was cut back by 6 bases and J by 5 bases. This CDR3 reads CASRTGGGFDEQYF. DNA of the CDR3: TGTGCCAGCAGGACAGGGGGCGGTTTCGACGAGCAGTACTTC.

This clone was seen only a few times. The rearrangement joins TRBV27 to TRBJ1-1, with 9 bases matching TRBD1. The CDR3 loop spans 18 amino acids. Per germline, CDR1 MNHEY and CDR2 SMNVEV (reference sequence). V lost 2 bases and J lost 1; bases outside the gene matches: 11. The CDR3 spells CASSLGLRTGARNTEAFF. The CDR3, as DNA: TGTGCCAGCAGTTTAGGGCTCCGGACAGGGGCTCGGAACACTGAAGCTTTCTTT.

This clone has just a few counts. This chain connects TRBV27 to TRBJ2-7; 9 bases are a match to TRBD1. CDR3 length equals 12 residues. With 10 bases clipped from V and 4 bases from J, the junction kept 5 bases outside the gene matches. Germline assignment: CDR1 MNHEY and CDR2 SMNVEV (reference sequence). In DNA form, the CDR3 reads TGTGCCACCGGGACAGGGAATTACGAGCAGTACTTC. It encodes CATGTGNYEQYF.

The V gene is TRBV6-5, the J gene TRBJ2-1; TRBD2 aligns across 11 bases. This CDR3 region has 15 residues. The ends lost 5 bases at V and 7 bases at J; junction bases unmatched: 7. In germline, CDR1 is MNHEY, CDR2 SVGAGI. CDR3 DNA sequence: TGTGCCAGCAGTGGGACTAGCGGAACTCCTAATGAGCAGTTCTTC. This gives the protein CASSGTSGTPNEQFF.

The rearrangement uses TRBV5-1 and TRBJ2-7; a possible D gene is TRBD1 (5 bases). V dropped 4 bases and J dropped 3 bases, with 11 bases sitting between them. CDR3 size: 13 residues. Germline assignment: CDR1 SGHRS and CDR2 YFSETQ. DNA of the CDR3: TGCGCCAGCAGCATCGACAGTTTCTACGAGCAGTACTTC. Translated, it gives CASSIDSFYEQYF.

The chain uses TRBV7-9 and TRBJ1-1; TRBD1 aligns across 7 bases. The CDR3 is made up of 13 amino acids. Germline assignment: CDR1 SEHNR and CDR2 FQNEAQ (reference sequence). Trimming cost V 5 bases and J 4 bases; bases outside gene matches: 4. CDR3 protein: CASSRQGGTEAFF. CDR3 in DNA: TGTGCCAGCAGCCGACAGGGTGGCACTGAAGCTTTCTTT.

Only a few counts were recorded for this clone. V usage is TRBV28 and J usage is TRBJ2-1; TRBD2 agrees at 10 bases. Unmatched junction bases numbered 5, after V lost 3 bases and J lost 15 bases. Germline CDR1 and CDR2: MDHEN and SYDVKM. This CDR3 comprises 12 residues. CDR3: CASSLLAGVLFF. As DNA, the CDR3 is TGTGCCAGCAGTTTGCTAGCGGGAGTTCTGTTCTTC.

The V gene is TRBV28, the J gene TRBJ1-1; perhaps TRBD1 as D (5 bases). CDR3 length: 13 residues. Germline V gene sequence: CDR1 MDHEN, CDR2 SYDVKM. V lost 5 bases, J lost 1 base, and 8 bases lay in between. The CDR3 loop reads CASSQGGNTEAFF. The CDR3 DNA reads TGTGCCAGCAGTCAGGGAGGGAACACTGAAGCTTTCTTT.

The V gene is TRBV15, the J gene TRBJ2-1, with a weak D call TRBD2 (6 bases). There are 16 residues in the CDR3. Trimming took 1 base from V and 2 from J, leaving 12 bases between them. Germline CDR1 and CDR2: LNHNV and YYDKDF (reference sequence). The CDR3 nucleotides read TGTGCCACCAGCAGAGTCAGGGCGGGAACCTACAATGAGCAGTTCTTC. It yields the protein CATSRVRAGTYNEQFF.

With regard to this clone: At one of its ends the junction is not consistent with the germline gene, which may arise from a read error. The CDR3 loop reads CSSSLLAFSEQYF. Here the CDR3 DNA reads TGTTCCAGCAGCTTATTGGCTTTCTCCGAGCAGTACTTC. The chain combines TRBV7-9 with TRBJ2-7; D call uncertain. Germline values: CDR1 SEHNR, CDR2 FQNEAQ (reference sequence). There are 13 residues in the CDR3.

The V gene is TRBV5-4, the J gene TRBJ2-2; a possible D gene is TRBD2 (6 bases). This CDR3 has 14 amino acids. Per the germline V gene, CDR1 is SGHNT and CDR2 is YYREEE (reference sequence). The V end lost 5 bases, the J end lost 2 bases, and 10 bases lay between the germline ends. CDR3 region: CASSSGINTGELFF. CDR3 sequence (DNA): TGTGCCAGCAGTAGCGGCATTAACACCGGGGAGCTGTTTTTT.

The chain links TRBV6-5 to TRBJ1-3, with D maybe TRBD1 (6 bases). This CDR3 comprises 16 residues. Germline CDR1 is MNHEY and CDR2 is SVGAGI. The V end was cut by 0 bases, the J end by 3 bases, with 12 bases between. Written as DNA, the CDR3 is TGTGCCAGCAGTTACTCGGCGGACAGAAGTGGAAACACCATATATTTT. This sequence encodes CASSYSADRSGNTIYF.

The gene calls are TRBV6-5 and TRBJ2-4; 9 bases agree with TRBD2. Trimming took 4 bases from V and 2 from J; bases not matched to a gene: 3. CDR3 length equals 15 residues. The germline V gene has CDR1 MNHEY and CDR2 SVGAGI. CDR3 coding DNA: TGTGCCAGCAGTTTGCGGGGGGGCACCAAAAACATTCAGTACTTC. Translated, it gives CASSLRGGTKNIQYF.

This rearrangement joins TRBV2 to TRBJ1-2; TRBD1 is a possible D gene (5 bases). Trimming cost V 5 bases and J 7 bases, with 29 bases left between them. Looked up from germline, CDR1 is SNHLY and CDR2 is FYNNEI. The CDR3 extends over 18 amino acids. CDR3 sequence: CASSLPRVQDRDSGGYTF. The CDR3 coding sequence is TGTGCCAGCAGTTTGCCCAGGGTTCAAGATCGTGATTCCGGTGGCTACACCTTC.

This clone was detected only once. The rearrangement joins TRBV6-1 to TRBJ1-1, with a possible D match to TRBD1 (5 bases). V was clipped by 8 bases and J by 6 bases, with 16 bases between them. Germline assignment: CDR1 MNHNS and CDR2 SASEGT. The CDR3 contains 13 residues. The CDR3 loop is CASVGQGAAEAFF. The CDR3 nucleotides read TGTGCCAGCGTGGGGCAGGGTGCGGCTGAAGCTTTCTTT.

The DNA of the CDR3 is TGTGCCAGCAGCTTTGGGCCACAGGGGACCTACGAGCAGTACTTC. This translates into CASSFGPQGTYEQYF. The chain has TRBV5-6 and TRBJ2-7, with 7 bases that match TRBD1. Germline V gives CDR1 SGHDT, CDR2 YYEEEE. V gave up 2 bases and J gave up 2 bases; unmatched junction bases: 7. This CDR3 comprises 15 residues.

DNA of the CDR3: TGTGCCAGCAGTTACGGGAGGGAAGATGAGCAGTTCTTC. Amino acid sequence: CASSYGREDEQFF. J is TRBJ2-1 and V is TRBV6-5; TRBD2 agrees at 7 bases. V trimming: 2 bases; J trimming: 8 bases; junction bases outside the gene matches: 3. The germline V gene encodes CDR1 MNHEY and CDR2 SVGAGI. The CDR3 spans 13 residues.

The V call is TRBV5-1, the J call TRBJ2-1; possible D gene TRBD2, 6 bases. CDR3 length equals 14 residues. Per the germline V gene, CDR1 is SGHRS and CDR2 is YFSETQ. V lost 2 bases and J lost 0, with 6 bases in between. The CDR3 here is CASSFGGSYNEQFF. CDR3 DNA sequence: TGCGCCAGCAGCTTCGGGGGCTCCTACAATGAGCAGTTCTTC. The full variable domain, in which reference TRBV5-1 and TRBJ2-1 provide the parts outside the CDR3, is KAGVTQTPRYLIKTRGQQVTLSCSPISGHRSVSWYQQTPGQGLQFLFEYFSETQRNKGNFPGRFSGRQFSNSRSEMNVSTLELGDSALYLCASSFGGSYNEQFFGPGTRLTVL.